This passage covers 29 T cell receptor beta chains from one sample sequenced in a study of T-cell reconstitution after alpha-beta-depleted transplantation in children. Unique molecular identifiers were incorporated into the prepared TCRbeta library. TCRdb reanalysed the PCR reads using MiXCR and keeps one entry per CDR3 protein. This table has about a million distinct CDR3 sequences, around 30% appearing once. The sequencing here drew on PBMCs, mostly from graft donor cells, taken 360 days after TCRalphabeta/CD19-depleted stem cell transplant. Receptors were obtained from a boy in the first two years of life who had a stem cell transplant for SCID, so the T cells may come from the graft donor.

CDR3 protein: CASRIWGEETQYF. DNA of the CDR3: TGCGCCAGCAGAATATGGGGGGAAGAGACCCAGTACTTC. The chain employs TRBV10-2 and TRBJ2-5; D is perhaps TRBD2 (6 bases). Germline V gene lookup returns CDR1 WSHSY and CDR2 SAAADI. Trimming stripped 6 bases from V and 3 bases from J, with 11 bases between. The CDR3 runs to 13 residues.

CDR3 sequence (DNA): TGTGCCAGCAGCTTGGTTTTGGTACCCTTTGGGAGGAGTAACCCTGAAGCTTTCTTT. It is translated as CASSLVLVPFGRSNPEAFF. The V call is TRBV5-6, the J call TRBJ1-1; D gene uncertain. Trimming removed 0 bases at V and 6 bases at J, with 27 bases between. The CDR3 is made up of 19 amino acids. The germline V gene encodes CDR1 SGHDT and CDR2 YYEEEE.

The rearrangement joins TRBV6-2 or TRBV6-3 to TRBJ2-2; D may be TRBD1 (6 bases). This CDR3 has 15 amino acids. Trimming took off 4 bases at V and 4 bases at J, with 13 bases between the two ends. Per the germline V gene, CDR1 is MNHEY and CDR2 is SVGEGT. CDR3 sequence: CASSSPKQGTGELFF. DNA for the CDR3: TGTGCCAGCAGTTCCCCCAAACAGGGCACCGGGGAGCTGTTTTTT.

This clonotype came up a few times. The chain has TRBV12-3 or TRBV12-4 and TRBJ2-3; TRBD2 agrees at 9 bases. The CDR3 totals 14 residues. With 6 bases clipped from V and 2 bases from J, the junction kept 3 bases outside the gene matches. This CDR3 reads CASRRGGNTDTQYF. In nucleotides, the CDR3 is TGTGCCAGCAGGCGGGGGGGTAACACAGATACGCAGTATTTT.

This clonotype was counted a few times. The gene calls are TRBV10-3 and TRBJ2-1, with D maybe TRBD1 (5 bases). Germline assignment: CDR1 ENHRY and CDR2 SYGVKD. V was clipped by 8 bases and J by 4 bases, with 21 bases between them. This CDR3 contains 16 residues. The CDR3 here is CAISRRTSEMYNEQFF. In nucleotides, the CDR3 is TGTGCCATCTCCAGAAGGACATCCGAAATGTACAATGAGCAGTTCTTC.

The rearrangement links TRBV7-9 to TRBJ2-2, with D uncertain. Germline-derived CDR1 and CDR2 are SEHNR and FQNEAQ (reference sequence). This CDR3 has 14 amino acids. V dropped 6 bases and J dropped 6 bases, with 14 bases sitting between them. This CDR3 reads CASSPVLEAGELFF. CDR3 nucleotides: TGTGCCAGCAGTCCCGTCCTCGAGGCCGGGGAGCTGTTTTTT.

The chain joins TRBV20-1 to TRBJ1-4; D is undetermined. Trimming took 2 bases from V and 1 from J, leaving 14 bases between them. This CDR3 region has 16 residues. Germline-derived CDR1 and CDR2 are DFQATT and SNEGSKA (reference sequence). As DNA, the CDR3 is TGCAGTGCTAGAAGGGTGGGCGGCAGAACTAATGAAAAACTGTTTTTT. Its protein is CSARRVGGRTNEKLFF.

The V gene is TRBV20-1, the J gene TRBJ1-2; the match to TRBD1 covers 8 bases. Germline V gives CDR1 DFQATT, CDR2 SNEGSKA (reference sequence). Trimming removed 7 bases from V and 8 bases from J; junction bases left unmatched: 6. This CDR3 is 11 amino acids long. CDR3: CSVIRGPGYTF. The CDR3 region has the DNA TGCAGTGTAATCAGGGGGCCCGGCTACACCTTC.

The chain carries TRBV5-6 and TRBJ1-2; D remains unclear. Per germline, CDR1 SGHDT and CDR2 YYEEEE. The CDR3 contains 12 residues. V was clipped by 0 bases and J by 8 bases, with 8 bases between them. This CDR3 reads CASSLGTRGYTF. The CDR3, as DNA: TGTGCCAGCAGCTTGGGAACAAGGGGCTACACCTTC.

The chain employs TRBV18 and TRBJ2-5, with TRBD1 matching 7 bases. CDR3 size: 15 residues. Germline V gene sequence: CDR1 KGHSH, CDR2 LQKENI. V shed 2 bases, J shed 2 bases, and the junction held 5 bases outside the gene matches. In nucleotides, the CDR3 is TGTGCCAGCTCACCAAATCCGGGACAGCAAGAGACCCAGTACTTC. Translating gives CASSPNPGQQETQYF.

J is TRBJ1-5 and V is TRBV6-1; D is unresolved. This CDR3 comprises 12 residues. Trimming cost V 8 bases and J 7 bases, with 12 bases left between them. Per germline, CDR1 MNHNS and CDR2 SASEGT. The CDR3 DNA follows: TGTGCCAGCGGTCAGAGCGGCCAGCCCCAGCATTTT. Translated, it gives CASGQSGQPQHF.

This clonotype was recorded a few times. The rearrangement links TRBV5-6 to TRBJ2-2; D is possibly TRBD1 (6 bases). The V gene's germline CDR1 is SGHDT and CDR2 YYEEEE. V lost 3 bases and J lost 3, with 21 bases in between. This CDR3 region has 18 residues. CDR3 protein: CASSSPWGLTVDTGELFF. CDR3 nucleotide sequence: TGTGCCAGCAGCTCGCCGTGGGGGCTTACGGTGGACACCGGGGAGCTGTTTTTT.

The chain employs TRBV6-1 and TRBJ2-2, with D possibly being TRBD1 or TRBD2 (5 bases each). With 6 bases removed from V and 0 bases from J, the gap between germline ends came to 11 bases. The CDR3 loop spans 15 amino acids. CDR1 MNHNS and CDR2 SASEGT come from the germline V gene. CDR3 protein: CASRPGRTNTGELFF. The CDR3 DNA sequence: TGTGCCAGCAGGCCGGGACGGACGAACACCGGGGAGCTGTTTTTT.

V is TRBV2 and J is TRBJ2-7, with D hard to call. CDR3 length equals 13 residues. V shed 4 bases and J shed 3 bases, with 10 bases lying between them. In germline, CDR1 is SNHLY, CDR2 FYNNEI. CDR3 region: CASSVLEGYEQYF. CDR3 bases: TGTGCCAGCAGTGTTCTAGAAGGCTACGAGCAGTACTTC.

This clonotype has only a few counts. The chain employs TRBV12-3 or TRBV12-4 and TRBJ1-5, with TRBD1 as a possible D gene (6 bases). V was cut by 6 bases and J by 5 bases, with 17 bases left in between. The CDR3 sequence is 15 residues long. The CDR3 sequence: CASSPGAPEYQPQHF. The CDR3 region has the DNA TGTGCCAGCAGCCCAGGGGCGCCTGAGTATCAGCCCCAGCATTTT.

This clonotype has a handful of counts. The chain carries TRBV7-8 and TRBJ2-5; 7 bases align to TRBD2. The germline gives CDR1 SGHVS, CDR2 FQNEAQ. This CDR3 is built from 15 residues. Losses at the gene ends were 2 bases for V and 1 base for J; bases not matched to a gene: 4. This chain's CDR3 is CASSLLRGVQETQYF. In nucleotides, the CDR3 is TGTGCCAGCAGCTTATTACGGGGGGTCCAAGAGACCCAGTACTTC.

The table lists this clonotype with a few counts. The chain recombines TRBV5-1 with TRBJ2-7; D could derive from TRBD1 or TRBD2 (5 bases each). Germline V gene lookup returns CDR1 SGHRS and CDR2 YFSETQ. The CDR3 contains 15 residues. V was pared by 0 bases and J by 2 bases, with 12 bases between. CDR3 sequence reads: CASSLDGTPAYEQYF. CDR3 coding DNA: TGCGCCAGCAGCTTGGATGGGACCCCGGCCTACGAGCAGTACTTC.

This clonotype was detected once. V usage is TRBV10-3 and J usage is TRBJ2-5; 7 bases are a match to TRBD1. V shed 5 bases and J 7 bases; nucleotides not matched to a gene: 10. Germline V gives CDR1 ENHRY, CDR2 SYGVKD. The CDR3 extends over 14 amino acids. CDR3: CAISRDSGAPTQYF. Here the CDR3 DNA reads TGTGCCATCAGTCGGGACAGCGGTGCACCGACCCAGTACTTC.

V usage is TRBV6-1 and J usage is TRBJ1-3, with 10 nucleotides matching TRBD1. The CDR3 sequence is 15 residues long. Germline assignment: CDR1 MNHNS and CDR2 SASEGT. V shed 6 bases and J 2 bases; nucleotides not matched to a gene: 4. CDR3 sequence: CASRPGTGAGNTIYF. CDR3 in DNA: TGTGCCAGCAGACCCGGGACAGGGGCTGGAAACACCATATATTTT.

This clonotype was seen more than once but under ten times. The CDR3 loop is CASSPIQGREETQYF. The CDR3, as DNA: TGTGCCAGCTCACCAATACAGGGTCGCGAAGAGACCCAGTACTTC. The genes are TRBV18 and TRBJ2-5; TRBD1 might be the D (6 bases). V lost 2 bases and J lost 3, with 13 bases in between. CDR1 KGHSH and CDR2 LQKENI come from the germline V gene. CDR3 length: 15 residues.

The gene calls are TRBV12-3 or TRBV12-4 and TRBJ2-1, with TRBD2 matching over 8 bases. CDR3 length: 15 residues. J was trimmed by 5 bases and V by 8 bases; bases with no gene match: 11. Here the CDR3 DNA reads TGTGCCAGCGCCGGGGGGGATAAGGGAGACAATGAGCAGTTCTTC. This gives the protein CASAGGDKGDNEQFF.

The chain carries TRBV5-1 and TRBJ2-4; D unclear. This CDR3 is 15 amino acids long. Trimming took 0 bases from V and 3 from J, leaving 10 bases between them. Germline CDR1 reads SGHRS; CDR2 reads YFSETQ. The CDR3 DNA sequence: TGCGCCAGCAGCTTGGAAACAGTGGGCAAAAACATTCAGTACTTC. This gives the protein CASSLETVGKNIQYF.

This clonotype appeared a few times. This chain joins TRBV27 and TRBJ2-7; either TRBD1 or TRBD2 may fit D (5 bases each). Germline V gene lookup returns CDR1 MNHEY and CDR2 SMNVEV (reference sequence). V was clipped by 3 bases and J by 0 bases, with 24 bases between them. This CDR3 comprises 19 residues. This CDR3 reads CASSFEGFLGRNSSYEQYF. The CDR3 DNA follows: TGTGCCAGCAGTTTCGAGGGGTTTCTGGGCAGGAATAGCTCCTACGAGCAGTACTTC.

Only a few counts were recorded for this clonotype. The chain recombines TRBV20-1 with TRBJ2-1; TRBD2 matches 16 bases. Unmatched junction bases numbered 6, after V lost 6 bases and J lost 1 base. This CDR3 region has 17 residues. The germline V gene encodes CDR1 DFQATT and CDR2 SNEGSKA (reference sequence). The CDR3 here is CSAIGTSGGASYNEQFF. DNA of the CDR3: TGCAGTGCCATTGGGACTAGCGGGGGGGCGTCCTACAATGAGCAGTTCTTC.

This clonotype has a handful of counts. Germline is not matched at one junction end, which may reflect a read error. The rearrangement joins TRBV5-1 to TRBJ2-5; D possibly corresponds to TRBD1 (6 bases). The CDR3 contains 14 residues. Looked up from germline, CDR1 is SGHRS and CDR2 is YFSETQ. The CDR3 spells CASSFPGTQETQYF. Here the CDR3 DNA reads TGTGCCAGCAGTTTCCCCGGGACACAAGAGACCCAGTACTTC.

The CDR3 bases are TGTGCCAGCTCGCACGGGCCGCCCTACGAGCAGTACTTC. Translating gives CASSHGPPYEQYF. The V and J genes are TRBV12-3 or TRBV12-4 and TRBJ2-7; D not resolved. Trimming stripped 8 bases from V and 2 bases from J, with 13 bases between. There are 13 residues in the CDR3.

The CDR3 sequence is CASRAAATNEKLFF. The DNA of the CDR3 is TGCGCCAGCAGGGCAGCCGCAACTAATGAAAAACTGTTTTTT. The chain joins TRBV5-1 to TRBJ1-4; D uncertain. CDR1 and CDR2 from the germline V gene are SGHRS and YFSETQ. The CDR3 length is 14 residues. The ends were cut back, 5 bases at V and 0 bases at J, with 8 bases in the middle.

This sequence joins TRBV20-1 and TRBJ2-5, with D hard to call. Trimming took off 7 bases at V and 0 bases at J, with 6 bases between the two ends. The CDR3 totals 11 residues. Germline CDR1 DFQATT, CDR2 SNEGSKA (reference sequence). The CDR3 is CSVIDQETQYF. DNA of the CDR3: TGCAGTGTTATAGACCAAGAGACCCAGTACTTC.

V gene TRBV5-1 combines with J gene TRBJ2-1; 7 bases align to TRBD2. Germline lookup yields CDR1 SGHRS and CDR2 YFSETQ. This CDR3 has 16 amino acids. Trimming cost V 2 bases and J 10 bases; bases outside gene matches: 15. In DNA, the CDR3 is TGCGCCAGCAGCTTAGCGGGGACCGAAGTAAATAGGGAGCAGTTCTTC. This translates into CASSLAGTEVNREQFF. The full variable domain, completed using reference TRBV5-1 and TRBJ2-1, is KAGVTQTPRYLIKTRGQQVTLSCSPISGHRSVSWYQQTPGQGLQFLFEYFSETQRNKGNFPGRFSGRQFSNSRSEMNVSTLELGDSALYLCASSLAGTEVNREQFFGPGTRLTVL.